A selection of T cell receptor beta chains follows, all from one sample in a study of siplizumab effects on memory and regulatory T cells. Clones were sequenced by immunoSEQ multiplex PCR, and TCRdb holds only the in-frame ones, with some missing. The data hold approximately 100,000 clones, with approximately 91% observed a single time. Sequences were obtained from CD4+ T cells sorted from blood. The receptors were sampled from a human donor in good health. Some clones in this sample may be carry-over from other donors' samples. CDR3s include the opening cysteine and the closing phenylalanine or tryptophan. Fields, in order: J gene, V gene, clone size, D gene, CDR3 protein, CDR3 DNA. D genes are given only for firm matches. Part of the rows lack a size; the others show once, few, many or a class for expanded clones.

TRBJ1-3 | TRBV2 | - | TRBD1 | CASRGQPGNTIYF | TGTGCCAGCAGGGGACAGCCTGGAAACACCATATATTTT
TRBJ2-1 | TRBV27 | - | TRBD2 | CASRASGTSTMKQFF | TGTGCCAGCAGAGCATCCGGGACTAGTACAATGAAGCAGTTCTTC
TRBJ2-2 | TRBV6-1 | - | - | CASSEASYTGELFF | TGTGCCAGCAGTGAAGCCAGCTACACCGGGGAGCTGTTTTTT
TRBJ2-3 | TRBV21-1 | - | - | CASSLKDGTTDTQYF | TGTGCCAGCAGCCTCAAGGACGGCACAACAGATACGCAGTATTTT
TRBJ2-3 | TRBV11-2 | - | - | CASSLQLTGTDTQYF | TGTGCCAGCAGCTTACAACTAACAGGCACAGATACGCAGTATTTT
TRBJ1-1 | TRBV7-2 | once | - | CASSLDRANTEAFF | TGTGCCAGCAGCTTAGACAGGGCGAACACTGAAGCTTTCTTT
TRBJ1-5 | TRBV19 | - | - | CASSTTGPNQPQHF | TGTGCCAGTAGTACAACAGGGCCAAATCAGCCCCAGCATTTT
TRBJ2-1 | TRBV10-3 | - | TRBD2 | CAISELTGTSGSMNNEQFF | TGTGCCATCAGTGAATTAACCGGGACTAGCGGGAGTATGAACAATGAGCAGTTCTTC
TRBJ2-7 | TRBV18 | - | - | CASSSTGTRSYEQYF | TGTGCCAGCTCATCAACCGGGACAAGATCCTACGAGCAGTACTTC
TRBJ1-1 | TRBV14 | - | TRBD1 | CASSRLTGGASLGTEAFF | TGTGCCAGCAGCCGGCTCACAGGGGGCGCGTCACTTGGGACTGAAGCTTTCTTT
TRBJ2-7 | TRBV15 | - | TRBD2 | CATLAGGVRGSHEQYF | TGTGCCACCCTAGCGGGAGGGGTTAGAGGGTCCCACGAGCAGTACTTC
TRBJ2-2 | TRBV28 | - | - | CASSLWVTGELFF | TGTGCCAGCAGTTTATGGGTTACCGGGGAGCTGTTTTTT
TRBJ2-3 | TRBV5-6 | - | TRBD1 | CASSSVGQGADTQYF | TGTGCCAGCAGCTCGGTCGGACAGGGGGCAGATACGCAGTATTTT
TRBJ1-5 | TRBV19 | - | TRBD1 | CASSPTGSNQPQHF | TGTGCCAGTAGCCCGACAGGGAGCAATCAGCCCCAGCATTTT
TRBJ2-1 | TRBV19 | - | TRBD2 | CASSTTGTSGADGSVREQFF | TGTGCCAGTAGTACCACCGGGACTAGCGGGGCGGACGGCAGTGTGAGGGAGCAGTTCTTC
TRBJ2-3 | TRBV5-6 | - | - | CASSLWVSGTNTDTQYF | TGTGCCAGCAGCTTATGGGTTAGCGGAACCAACACAGATACGCAGTATTTT
TRBJ1-2 | TRBV4-2 | - | - | CASSQDPWGAYGYTF | TGTGCCAGCAGCCAAGATCCCTGGGGTGCCTATGGCTACACCTTC
TRBJ2-1 | TRBV7-3 | - | TRBD1 | CASSLVSPRDRGYNEQFF | TGTGCCAGCAGCTTAGTATCCCCAAGGGACAGGGGGTACAATGAGCAGTTCTTC
TRBJ1-5 | TRBV5-8 | - | - | CASSLLQGGQPQHF | TGTGCCAGCAGCTTGTTGCAGGGCGGACAGCCCCAGCATTTT
TRBJ2-7 | TRBV6-1 | - | - | CASTQARGLPYEQYF | TGTGCCAGCACCCAGGCGAGGGGACTGCCTTACGAGCAGTACTTC
TRBJ2-3 | TRBV27 | - | - | CASSLGRTDTQYF | TGTGCCAGCAGTTTGGGTAGAACAGATACGCAGTATTTT
TRBJ2-7 | TRBV2 | - | - | CASRRQGFYEQYF | TGTGCCAGCAGGCGTCAGGGATTCTACGAGCAGTACTTC
TRBJ2-7 | TRBV11-2 | - | - | CASSLGVASYEQYF | TGTGCCAGCAGCTTAGGGGTAGCCTCCTACGAGCAGTACTTC
TRBJ2-5 | TRBV14 | - | TRBD2 | CASRLAGVQTQYF | TGTGCCAGCAGGTTAGCGGGAGTGCAGACCCAGTACTTC
TRBJ1-3 | TRBV5-1 | - | TRBD1 | CASSFSPGTGGGGNTIYF | TGCGCCAGCAGCTTTTCCCCCGGGACAGGGGGCGGTGGAAACACCATATATTTT